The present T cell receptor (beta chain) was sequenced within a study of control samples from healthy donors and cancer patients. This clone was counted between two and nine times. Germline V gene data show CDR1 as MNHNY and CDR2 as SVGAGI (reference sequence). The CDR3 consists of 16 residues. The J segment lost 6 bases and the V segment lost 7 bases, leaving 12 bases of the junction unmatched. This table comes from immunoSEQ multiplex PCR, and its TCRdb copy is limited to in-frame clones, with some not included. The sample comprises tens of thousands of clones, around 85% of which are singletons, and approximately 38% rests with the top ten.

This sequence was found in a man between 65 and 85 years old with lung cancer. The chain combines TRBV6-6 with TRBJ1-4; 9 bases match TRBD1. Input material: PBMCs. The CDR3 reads CASKWGSRDRDEKLFF. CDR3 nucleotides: TGTGCCAGCAAGTGGGGTTCCCGGGACAGGGATGAAAAACTGTTTTTT.